These 12 T cell receptor beta chains were sequenced from one sample in a study of cytomegalovirus exposure and HLA in healthy donors. 60 Vbeta and 13 Jbeta primers were used in PCR. Repertoires were generated with immunoSEQ multiplex PCR, while TCRdb's copy carries only in-frame clones and drops some. The table records about 130,000 clones, 70% to 85% of them present only once. The sample taken for sequencing was PBMCs. These receptors were obtained from a female donor in good health and CMV-seronegative.

This chain joins TRBV6-5 and TRBJ1-1; D is possibly TRBD1 (5 bases). Trimming removed 6 bases from V and 0 bases from J, with 8 bases in between. This CDR3 has 13 residues. Germline V CDR1 and CDR2: MNHEY, SVGAGI. The DNA for the CDR3 is TGTGCCAGCAGAAACAGGCTGAACACTGAAGCTTTCTTT. Protein sequence: CASRNRLNTEAFF.

This clone has only a few counts. The CDR3 is CSALQGETQYF. The CDR3 coding sequence is TGCAGTGCCCTTCAGGGGGAGACCCAGTACTTC. This chain connects TRBV20-1 to TRBJ2-5; weak D call: TRBD1 (6 bases). Deletions cut 6 bases from V and 5 bases from J, with 10 bases between. Germline CDR1 and CDR2: DFQATT and SNEGSKA (reference sequence). This CDR3 region has 11 residues.

The chain employs TRBV29-1 and TRBJ2-7, with D unclear. The CDR3 runs to 13 residues. V dropped 7 bases and J dropped 0 bases, with 13 bases sitting between them. Germline V gene sequence: CDR1 SQVTM, CDR2 ANQGSEA. The CDR3, as DNA: TGCAGCGCCCTGACACTGGTCTCCTACGAGCAGTACTTC. It specifies CSALTLVSYEQYF.

V is TRBV11-2 and J is TRBJ1-1; 7 bases align to TRBD1. The CDR3 has 12 amino acids. V lost 6 bases to trimming and J lost 4 bases; unmatched junction nucleotides: 2. Germline loops: CDR1 SGHAT, CDR2 FQNNGV. The CDR3 is CASRSGGTEAFF. The CDR3, as DNA: TGTGCCAGCAGATCAGGGGGCACTGAAGCTTTCTTT.

This rearrangement joins TRBV5-1 to TRBJ2-7, with D unresolved. CDR1 SGHRS and CDR2 YFSETQ come from the germline V gene. The CDR3 has 14 amino acids. Trimming stripped 0 bases from V and 0 bases from J, with 7 bases between. The CDR3 here is CASSLGSVSYEQYF. CDR3 DNA: TGCGCCAGCAGCTTGGGGTCAGTCTCCTACGAGCAGTACTTC.

The chain has TRBV7-2 and TRBJ1-1, with 8 bases matching TRBD1. Trimming removed 5 bases from V and 5 bases from J; junction bases left unmatched: 10. The CDR3 consists of 15 residues. CDR1 and CDR2 from the germline V gene are SGHTA and FQGNSA. The CDR3 sequence: CASSQPDRVFTEAFF. In DNA, the CDR3 is TGTGCCAGCAGCCAACCGGACAGGGTTTTTACTGAAGCTTTCTTT.

The chain joins TRBV4-3 to TRBJ1-2; 9 positions agree with TRBD1. This CDR3 region has 13 residues. After removal of 2 bases from V and 6 bases from J, the junction contained 1 base not matched to a gene. Per the germline V gene, CDR1 is LGHNA and CDR2 is YSLEER. CDR3 coding DNA: TGCGCCAGCAGCCAACGACAGGGGGATGGCTACACCTTC. Translation: CASSQRQGDGYTF.

The J gene is TRBJ1-2, the V gene TRBV7-2, with D possibly matching TRBD1 (5 bases). This CDR3 contains 16 residues. Germline CDR1 is SGHTA and CDR2 is FQGNSA. Trimming left V 2 bases short and J 6 bases short, with 19 bases between. The DNA of the CDR3 is TGTGCCAGCAGCTTAATTATGGTCCAGGGTCCGCATGGCTACACCTTC. It codes for CASSLIMVQGPHGYTF.

The chain recombines TRBV15 with TRBJ1-2; 10 nucleotides line up with TRBD1. Per germline, CDR1 LNHNV and CDR2 YYDKDF (reference sequence). With V trimmed by 0 bases and J by 8 bases, 3 bases remained unmatched. The CDR3 runs to 14 residues. This CDR3 is CATSRDWTGGGYTF. The DNA of the CDR3 is TGTGCCACCAGCAGAGATTGGACAGGGGGGGGCTACACCTTC.

This chain joins TRBV7-6 and TRBJ2-3; a possible D gene is TRBD1 (5 bases). Deletions cut 1 base from V and 3 bases from J, with 8 bases between. The CDR3 has 14 amino acids. Germline CDR1 SGHVS, CDR2 FNYEAQ. The CDR3 DNA reads as TGTGCCAGCAGCTTAGGGGCAGGGACAGATACGCAGTATTTT. It specifies CASSLGAGTDTQYF.

V usage is TRBV2 and J usage is TRBJ1-1; the D gene is possibly TRBD1 (5 bases). With 6 bases removed from V and 0 bases from J, the gap between germline ends came to 14 bases. There are 15 residues in the CDR3. The germline CDR1 and CDR2 sequences are SNHLY and FYNNEI. In DNA, the CDR3 is TGTGCCAGCAGCTACCACACAGGATTGAACACTGAAGCTTTCTTT. It specifies CASSYHTGLNTEAFF. Full variable domain (remainder filled in from reference TRBV2 and TRBJ1-1): EPEVTQTPSHQVTQMGQEVILRCVPISNHLYFYWYRQILGQKVEFLVSFYNNEISEKSEIFDDQFSVERPDGSNFTLKIRSTKLEDSAMYFCASSYHTGLNTEAFFGQGTRLTVV.

CDR3 loop: CASSNTDPGAKETQYF. The CDR3 DNA sequence: TGCGCCAGCAGCAATACTGATCCAGGGGCCAAGGAGACCCAGTACTTC. The rearrangement joins TRBV10-1 to TRBJ2-5, with a possible D match to TRBD1 (6 bases). The ends were cut back, 6 bases at V and 5 bases at J, with 22 bases in the middle. This CDR3 has 16 amino acids. Germline loops: CDR1 WNHNN, CDR2 SYGVQD (reference sequence).